The sequence of this T cell receptor (beta chain) was determined in a study of T cells in narcolepsy. Study-level background: Donors had narcolepsy type 1 or type 2, or were healthy controls.

V lost 2 bases and J lost 3; bases outside the gene matches: 5. The CDR3 covers 15 residues. The germline V gene encodes CDR1 GTSNPN and CDR2 SVGIG (reference sequence). Findings and caveats of the study: Autoreactive HCRT-specific and TRIB2-specific clonotypes were marked in same-patient CSF-versus-blood CD4+ comparisons. Autoreactive clonotypes reportedly recurred in blood of same and different patients, not controls.

Concerning this clone itself: Its antigen is currently unknown.

The method was immunoSEQ multiplex PCR; TCRdb's version includes in-frame clones alone and lacks a portion of them. Of 25,000 to 30,000 clones in the sample, about 84% were seen once. This clonotype was obtained from a human donor with narcolepsy. This chain links TRBV30 with TRBJ1-4; 8 nucleotides match TRBD1. The specimen sequenced was CD45RA- memory CD4+ T cells from PBMCs. The CDR3 DNA follows: TGTGCCTGGAGTATTACAGGGGGTGCTAATGAAAAACTGTTTTTT. It is translated as CAWSITGGANEKLFF.